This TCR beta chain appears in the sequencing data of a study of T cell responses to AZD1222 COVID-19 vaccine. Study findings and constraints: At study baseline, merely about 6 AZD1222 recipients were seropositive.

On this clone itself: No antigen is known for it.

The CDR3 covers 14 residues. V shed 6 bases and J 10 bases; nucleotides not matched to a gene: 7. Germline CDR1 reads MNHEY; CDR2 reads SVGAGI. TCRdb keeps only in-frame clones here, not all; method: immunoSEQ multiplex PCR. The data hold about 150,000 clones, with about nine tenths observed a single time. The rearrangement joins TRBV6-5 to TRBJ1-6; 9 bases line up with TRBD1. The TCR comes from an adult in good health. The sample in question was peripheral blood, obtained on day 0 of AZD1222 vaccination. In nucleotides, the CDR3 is TGTGCCAGCAGGTCCGGGACAGGGTTCTCACCCCTCCACTTT. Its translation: CASRSGTGFSPLHF.